Listed below are T cell receptor beta chains from one sample, sequenced in a study of OX40 agonist ivuxolimab in advanced cancers. The assay was immunoSEQ multiplex PCR, and TCRdb's table has in-frame clones only and misses some. The sample lists about 71,000 clones, about 90% occurring once. This specimen consisted of CD4+ or CD8+ T cells sorted from blood, obtained in a trial of the OX40 agonist ivuxolimab. Every receptor here comes from an adult with an advanced solid tumor such as melanoma, head and neck, liver or kidney cancer. CDR3s include the opening cysteine and the closing phenylalanine or tryptophan. The D gene is left open where the match is weak.

v_gene,len,d_gene,j_gene,CDR3nt,CDR3aa
TRBV9,15,TRBD1,TRBJ2-5,TGTGCCAGCACTAGAGGACTGACAGGGGAAGAGACCCAGTACTTC,CASTRGLTGEETQYF
TRBV13,13,.,TRBJ2-7,TGTGCCAGCAGCCACGACAGCTCCTACGAGCAGTACTTC,CASSHDSSYEQYF
TRBV7-2,15,TRBD2,TRBJ2-7,TGTGCCAGCAGCTTAATTCTAGCGGGAGGTGACGAGCAGTACTTC,CASSLILAGGDEQYF
TRBV5-6,15,TRBD1,TRBJ2-7,TGTGCCAGCAGCTTGTCGGGGACAGGGTGGTACGAGCAGTACTTC,CASSLSGTGWYEQYF
TRBV10-3,14,TRBD2,TRBJ2-1,TGTGCCATCAGCGGGACTAGCAGCCACAATGAGCAGTTCTTC,CAISGTSSHNEQFF
TRBV4-3,15,.,TRBJ1-3,TGCGCCAGCAGCCCCTCGGACGGGGGCGAAAACACCATATATTTT,CASSPSDGGENTIYF
TRBV7-9,15,TRBD1,TRBJ1-4,TGTGCCAGCAGCCCCGGGACAGGGACTAATGAAAAACTGTTTTTT,CASSPGTGTNEKLFF
TRBV6-5,12,.,TRBJ1-1,TGTGCCAGCAGGGATTTCCAGACTGAAGCTTTCTTT,CASRDFQTEAFF
TRBV28,13,.,TRBJ2-3,TGTGCCAGCCGACCGCAGGGGAGAGATACGCAGTATTTT,CASRPQGRDTQYF
TRBV4-3,14,.,TRBJ1-1,TGCGCCAGCAGCCAAGGACAGGAAAACACTGAAGCTTTCTTT,CASSQGQENTEAFF